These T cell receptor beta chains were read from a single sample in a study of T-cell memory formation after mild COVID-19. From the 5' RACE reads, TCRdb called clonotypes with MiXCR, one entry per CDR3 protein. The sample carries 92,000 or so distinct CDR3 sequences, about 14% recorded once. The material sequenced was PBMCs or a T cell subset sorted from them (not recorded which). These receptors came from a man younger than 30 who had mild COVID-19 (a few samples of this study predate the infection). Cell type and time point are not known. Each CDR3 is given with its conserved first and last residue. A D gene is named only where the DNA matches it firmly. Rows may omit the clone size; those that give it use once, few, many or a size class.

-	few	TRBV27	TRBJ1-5	TGTGCCAGCAGTTTACTAGGGGGAAATCAGCCCCAGCATTTT	CASSLLGGNQPQHF
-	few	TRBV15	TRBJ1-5	TGTGCCACCAGCCCACACAATCAGCCCCAGCATTTT	CATSPHNQPQHF
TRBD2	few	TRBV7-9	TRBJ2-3	TGTGCCAGCGAGGCGGGGGGTGAAGATACGCAGTATTTT	CASEAGGEDTQYF
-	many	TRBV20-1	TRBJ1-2	TGCAGTGTGGGTGGCTACACCTTC	CSVGGYTF
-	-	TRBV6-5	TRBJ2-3	TGTGCCAGCAGTTATATGTGGGGGGAAGGCACAGATACGCAGTATTTT	CASSYMWGEGTDTQYF
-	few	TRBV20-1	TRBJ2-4	TGCAGTGCTAGAGCTACCCCCGGAGGAGACAAAAACATTCAGTACTTC	CSARATPGGDKNIQYF
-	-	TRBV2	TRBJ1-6	TGTGCCAGCAGTTGGGACGGCAGCTCCTATAATTCACCCCTCCACTTT	CASSWDGSSYNSPLHF
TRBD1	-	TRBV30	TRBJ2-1	TGTGCCTGGAGTCGGACAGGGGCGGATGAGCAGTTCTTC	CAWSRTGADEQFF
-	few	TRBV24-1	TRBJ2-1	TGTGCCACCAGTCCGGACGGCACCAATGAGCAGTTCTTC	CATSPDGTNEQFF
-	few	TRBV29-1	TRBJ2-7	TGCAGCGGAGGGTCCAACGAGCAGTACTTC	CSGGSNEQYF
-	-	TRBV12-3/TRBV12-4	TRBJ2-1	TGTGCCAGCAGTTCGGGGCCTGGAAATGAGCAGTTCTTC	CASSSGPGNEQFF
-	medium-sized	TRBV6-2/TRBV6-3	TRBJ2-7	TGTGCCAGCATCGGGGGCGAATACGAGCAGTACTTC	CASIGGEYEQYF
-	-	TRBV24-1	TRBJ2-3	TGTGCCACCAGTGAGCGTACGACAGACTATAGCACAGATACGCAGTATTTT	CATSERTTDYSTDTQYF
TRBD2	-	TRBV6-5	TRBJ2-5	TGTGCCAGCAGTTCTAAGCGGGGTTGGCAAGAGACCCAGTACTTC	CASSSKRGWQETQYF
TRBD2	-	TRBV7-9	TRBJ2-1	TGTGCCAGCAGCCACCCGGGAGGGAATGTCGGTGAGCAGTTCTTC	CASSHPGGNVGEQFF
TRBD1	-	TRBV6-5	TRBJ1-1	TGTGCCAGCAGTCCGCGGACAGGGGGGACTGAAGCTTTCTTT	CASSPRTGGTEAFF
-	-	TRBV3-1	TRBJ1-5	TGTGCCAGCAGCCCTCGGGGGGCTCAGCCCCAGCATTTT	CASSPRGAQPQHF
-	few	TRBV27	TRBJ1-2	TGTGCCAGCAGTTTATCGAACAGGGCTCCCGGCTACACCTTC	CASSLSNRAPGYTF
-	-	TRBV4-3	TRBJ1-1	TGCGCCAGCAGCCCGTGGGGCTCGGGGACCACTGAAGCTTTCTTT	CASSPWGSGTTEAFF
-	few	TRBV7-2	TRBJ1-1	TGTGCCAGCAGACCCACAGGGTTTGGGAACACTGAAGCTTTCTTT	CASRPTGFGNTEAFF
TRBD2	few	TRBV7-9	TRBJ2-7	TGTGCCAGCAGCCCACTAGCGGGGGTCGAGCAGTACTTC	CASSPLAGVEQYF
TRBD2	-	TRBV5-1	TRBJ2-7	TGCGCCAGCAGCTCCGGACTAGCGGGAATGTACGAGCAGTACTTC	CASSSGLAGMYEQYF
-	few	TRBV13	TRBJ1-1	TGTGCCAGCAGCTGGACAGAGGGCATCGCTGAAGCTTTCTTT	CASSWTEGIAEAFF
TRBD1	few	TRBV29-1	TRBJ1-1	TGCAGCGTTGTGCTGGACAGGGGGCGTTGGACTGAAGCTTTCTTT	CSVVLDRGRWTEAFF
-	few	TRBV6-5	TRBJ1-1	TGTGCCAGCAGTTACTCTCCCTTTAACACTGAAGCTTTCTTT	CASSYSPFNTEAFF
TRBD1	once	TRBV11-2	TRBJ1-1	TGTGCCAGCAGCTTAGGCCTCCGACAGGGGTCGACTGAAGCTTTCTTT	CASSLGLRQGSTEAFF
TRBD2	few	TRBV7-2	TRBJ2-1	TGTGCCAGCAGCATGTTAGCTCTAGCGGCTCAGTTCTTC	CASSMLALAAQFF
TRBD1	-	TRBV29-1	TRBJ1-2	TGCAGCGTTGAAGCGGGACAGGGCGTCTATGGCTACACCTTC	CSVEAGQGVYGYTF
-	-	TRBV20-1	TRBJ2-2	TGCAGTGCCCCCGTCGGGGCACGCGCCGGGGAGCTGTTTTTT	CSAPVGARAGELFF
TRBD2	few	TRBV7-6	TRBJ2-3	TGTGCCAGCAGCTTGGGACTAGCGGGGACCCTCACAGATACGCAGTATTTT	CASSLGLAGTLTDTQYF
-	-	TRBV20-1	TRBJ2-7	TGCAGTGCTAGAGATCTGTCAGGGCGCTCCTACGAGCAGTACTTC	CSARDLSGRSYEQYF
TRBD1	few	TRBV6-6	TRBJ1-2	TGTGCCAGCAGTTACGGGACAGGGGGCGCAGATGACTATGGCTACACCTTC	CASSYGTGGADDYGYTF
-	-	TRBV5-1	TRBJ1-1	TGCGCCAGCAGTACCCGGGACATCGCCGAAGCTTTCTTT	CASSTRDIAEAFF
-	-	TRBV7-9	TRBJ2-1	TGTGCCAGCAGCTCCCCGGGGGCCAATGAGCAGTTCTTC	CASSSPGANEQFF
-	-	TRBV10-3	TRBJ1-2	TGTGCCATCAGTGACACTTCTACCACAGGGCCCTATGGCTACACCTTC	CAISDTSTTGPYGYTF
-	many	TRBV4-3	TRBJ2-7	TGCGCCAGCAGCTCCGCCGGGACACAGCGTCCCTACGAGCAGTACTTC	CASSSAGTQRPYEQYF
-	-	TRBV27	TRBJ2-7	TGTGCCAGCAGTGCCCTCGTAATCCCTAGCCTCTACGAGCAGTACTTC	CASSALVIPSLYEQYF
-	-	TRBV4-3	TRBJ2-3	TGCGCCAGCAGCCAAGGTCCCGGGGAGCGGGCAGATACGCAGTATTTT	CASSQGPGERADTQYF
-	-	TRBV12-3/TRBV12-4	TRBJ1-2	TGTGCCAGCAATCAGAGGACTGGCTACACCTTC	CASNQRTGYTF
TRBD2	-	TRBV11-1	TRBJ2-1	TGTGCCAGCAGTCTGACTAGCGGGGGGGCGTATGAGCAGTTCTTC	CASSLTSGGAYEQFF
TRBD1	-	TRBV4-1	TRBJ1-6	TGCGCCAGCAGCCAAGATCCCGGGACAGTAAATTCACCCCTCCACTTT	CASSQDPGTVNSPLHF
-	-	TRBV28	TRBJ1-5	TGTGCCAGCAGTTGGATGGGAAGCTATCAGCCCCAGCATTTT	CASSWMGSYQPQHF
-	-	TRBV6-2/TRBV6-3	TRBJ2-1	TGTGCCAGCAGTTACCCCTCCGAAAACAATGAGCAGTTCTTC	CASSYPSENNEQFF
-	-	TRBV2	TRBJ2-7	TGTGCCAGCAGTATTTGGGAGCAGTACTTC	CASSIWEQYF
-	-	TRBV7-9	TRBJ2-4	TGTGCCAGCAGCTTAGTGGGGGGAGAAAACATTCAGTACTTC	CASSLVGGENIQYF
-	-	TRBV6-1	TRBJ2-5	TGTGCCAGCAGCTCCCGGGACCCGGTGTTGGAGACCCAGTACTTC	CASSSRDPVLETQYF